There are a few counts of the clone carrying this T cell receptor beta chain. The data are from a study of beta chain features in type 1 diabetes. V was shortened by 3 bases and J by 4 bases, with 11 bases between the two germline ends. The CDR3 length is 14 residues. Looked up from germline, CDR1 is SEHNR and CDR2 is FQNEAQ (reference sequence). Expressed TCRB transcripts were sequenced because the isolated RNA had all been reverse transcribed beforehand. This table comes from immunoSEQ multiplex PCR, and its TCRdb copy is limited to in-frame clones, with some not included. The table includes about 370,000 clones, about 15% detected once.

Sequenced sample: naive CD4+ T cells from blood. The chain recombines TRBV7-9 with TRBJ2-3, with a weak D call TRBD1 (5 bases). The clonotype comes from a woman aged 18-35 years in good health. The CDR3 DNA reads as TGTGCCAGCAGCTTTCCTGGGGCTCCAGATACGCAGTATTTT. Protein product: CASSFPGAPDTQYF.